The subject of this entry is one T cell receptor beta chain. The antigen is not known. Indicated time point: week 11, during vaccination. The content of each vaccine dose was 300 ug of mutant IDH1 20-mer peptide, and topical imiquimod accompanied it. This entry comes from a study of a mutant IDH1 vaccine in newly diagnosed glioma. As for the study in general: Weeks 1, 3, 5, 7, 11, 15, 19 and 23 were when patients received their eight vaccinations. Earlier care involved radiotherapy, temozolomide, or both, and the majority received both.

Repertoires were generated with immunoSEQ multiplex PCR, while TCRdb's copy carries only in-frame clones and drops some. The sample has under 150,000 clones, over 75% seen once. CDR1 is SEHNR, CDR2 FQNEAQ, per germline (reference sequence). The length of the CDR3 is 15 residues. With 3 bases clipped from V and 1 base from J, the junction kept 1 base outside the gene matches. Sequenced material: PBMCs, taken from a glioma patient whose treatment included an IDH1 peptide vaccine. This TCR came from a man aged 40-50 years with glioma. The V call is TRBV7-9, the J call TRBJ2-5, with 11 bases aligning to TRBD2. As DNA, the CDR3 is TGTGCCAGCAGCTTTGGACTAGCGGGCCAAGAGACCCAGTACTTC. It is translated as CASSFGLAGQETQYF.